The clone carrying this T cell receptor beta chain was seen a few times. This sample is part of a study of CD8 T cells in ankylosing spondylitis. Each TCR beta library was made by quantitative 5'-RACE that incorporated molecular barcodes. One entry per CDR3 protein, called by TCRdb with MiXCR from the 5' RACE reads. The table records tens of thousands of distinct CDR3 sequences, roughly 9.6% of them present only once. The TCR originated in a male donor with ankylosing spondylitis or in good health (not recorded which). The source material was blood, either unsorted or a sorted T cell fraction (not recorded which).

In nucleotides, the CDR3 is TGTGCCAGCAGCTGGGGGACAGGGGGGTACAATGAGCAGTTCTTC. As protein: CASSWGTGGYNEQFF. The rearrangement uses TRBV5-6 and TRBJ2-1, with TRBD1 matching over 11 bases. This CDR3 comprises 15 residues. Looked up from germline, CDR1 is SGHDT and CDR2 is YYEEEE. With V trimmed by 3 bases and J by 4 bases, 3 bases remained unmatched. The entire variable domain, with the rest obtained from reference TRBV5-6 and TRBJ2-1, is as follows: DAGVTQSPTHLIKTRGQQVTLRCSPKSGHDTVSWYQQALGQGPQFIFQYYEEEERQRGNFPDRFSGHQFPNYSSELNVNALLLGDSALYLCASSWGTGGYNEQFFGPGTRLTVL.